This passage covers 20 T cell receptor beta chains from one sample sequenced in a study of T cell clones after liver transplantation (dated by TCRdb to between 2018 and 2021). Receptors were amplified or captured by the immunoSEQ multiplex PCR assay. TCRdb holds this immuneACCESS table with in-frame rearrangements only. Some clones are missing; in checked studies, unresolved V genes explain under half, and the rest has no known cause. The sample yields tens of thousands of clones; approximately 87% were counted once. 2.5% to 3% of the sample rests with the top ten. The sequenced sample was CD4+ T cells from blood, obtained at the 22-month timepoint. Source of these receptors: a human patient who received a liver transplant. After a transplant, certain T cells may trace back to the graft donor.

The V call is TRBV15, the J call TRBJ1-1; D ambiguous. The CDR3 totals 13 residues. Germline V lookup: CDR1 LNHNV, CDR2 YYDKDF (reference sequence). The ends were cut back, 6 bases at V and 2 bases at J, with 10 bases in the middle. The CDR3 nucleotides read TGTGCCACCAGAAAAGGAGCCAACACTGAAGCTTTCTTT. Its translation is CATRKGANTEAFF.

The chain uses TRBV29-1 and TRBJ1-2; D remains unclear. Germline CDR1 is SQVTM and CDR2 is ANQGSEA. V gave up 7 bases and J gave up 4 bases, with 16 bases separating them. The CDR3 has 13 amino acids. Here the CDR3 reads CSALTRSGYGYTF. The CDR3 nucleotides read TGCAGCGCCCTGACTCGATCCGGCTATGGCTACACCTTC.

The J gene is TRBJ2-2, the V gene TRBV9; weak D call: TRBD2 (6 bases). Germline CDR1 is SGDLS and CDR2 is YYNGEE. The ends were cut back, 5 bases at V and 2 bases at J, with 7 bases in the middle. The CDR3 consists of 13 residues. DNA for the CDR3: TGTGCCAGCAGGGGGGGTAACACCGGGGAGCTGTTTTTT. The encoded protein is CASRGGNTGELFF.

This clone was detected a few times. This chain's CDR3 is CASSFSQGARETQYF. The CDR3 nucleotides are TGCGCCAGCAGTTTTTCACAGGGGGCAAGAGAGACCCAGTACTTC. V gene TRBV5-1 combines with J gene TRBJ2-5, with TRBD1 matching over 9 bases. V was pared by 5 bases and J by 4 bases, with 9 bases of the junction left unmatched. Per germline, CDR1 SGHRS and CDR2 YFSETQ. The CDR3 runs 15 residues. Full variable domain (rest looked up from reference TRBV5-1 and TRBJ2-5): KAGVTQTPRYLIKTRGQQVTLSCSPISGHRSVSWYQQTPGQGLQFLFEYFSETQRNKGNFPGRFSGRQFSNSRSEMNVSTLELGDSALYLCASSFSQGARETQYFGPGTRLLVL.

The chain couples TRBV11-2 to TRBJ2-7; D is unresolved. The V end lost 2 bases, the J end lost 7 bases, and 9 bases lay between the germline ends. Germline V gene sequence: CDR1 SGHAT, CDR2 FQNNGV. The CDR3 sequence is 12 residues long. CDR3 in amino acids: CASSLQGLEQYF. The CDR3 DNA sequence: TGTGCCAGCAGCTTACAAGGGCTGGAGCAGTACTTC.

The chain employs TRBV6-5 and TRBJ1-2; TRBD1 is a possible D gene (6 bases). V gave up 2 bases and J gave up 8 bases, with 9 bases separating them. The CDR3 extends over 12 amino acids. Germline V lookup: CDR1 MNHEY, CDR2 SVGAGI. The CDR3 sequence is CASSYVGQGYTF. The CDR3 bases are TGTGCCAGCAGTTACGTCGGACAGGGCTACACCTTC.

J is TRBJ2-6 and V is TRBV5-5; 13 bases align to TRBD2. Germline V CDR1 and CDR2: SGHKS, YYEKEE (reference sequence). The ends lost 4 bases at V and 1 base at J; junction bases unmatched: 5. This CDR3 region has 18 residues. CDR3 sequence (DNA): TGTGCCAGCAGCGCGGGACTAGCGGGGCAGTCTGGGGCCAACGTCCTGACTTTC. Residues: CASSAGLAGQSGANVLTF.

The chain combines TRBV2 with TRBJ2-6; 10 bases line up with TRBD1. Germline trimming cut 5 bases from V and 3 bases from J; bases unmatched to any gene: 4. The germline V gene has CDR1 SNHLY and CDR2 FYNNEI. CDR3 length: 16 residues. The CDR3: CASSLTGGGGANVLTF. The CDR3 bases are TGTGCCAGCAGTTTGACAGGGGGCGGTGGGGCCAACGTCCTGACTTTC.

This chain uses TRBV5-4 with TRBJ1-5; 9 positions agree with TRBD1. The V and J ends lost 4 bases and 3 bases, in that order; junction bases with no gene match: 5. In germline, CDR1 is SGHNT, CDR2 YYREEE (reference sequence). CDR3 length equals 15 residues. The CDR3 bases are TGTGCCAGCAGCCCCGGGACAGGGTACAATCAGCCCCAGCATTTT. It codes for CASSPGTGYNQPQHF.

This chain links TRBV18 with TRBJ2-2; D might be TRBD1 (6 bases). The CDR3 totals 17 residues. The germline V gene has CDR1 KGHSH and CDR2 LQKENI. The V gene lost 2 bases and the J gene lost 0 bases, with 13 bases spanning the gap. CDR3 nucleotide sequence: TGTGCCAGCTCACCAAGACAGGCACTTTCGAACACCGGGGAGCTGTTTTTT. Amino acid sequence: CASSPRQALSNTGELFF. Drawing the rest from reference TRBV18 and TRBJ2-2, the complete variable domain is NAGVMQNPRHLVRRRGQEARLRCSPMKGHSHVYWYRQLPEEGLKFMVYLQKENIIDESGMPKERFSAEFPKEGPSILRIQQVVRGDSAAYFCASSPRQALSNTGELFFGEGSRLTVL.

This clone showed up just a few times. This chain joins TRBV11-3 and TRBJ1-1; 7 bases are a match to TRBD1. This CDR3 is built from 14 residues. V was clipped by 5 bases and J by 4 bases; unmatched bases: 7. CDR1 is SGHNT, CDR2 YENEEA, per germline. The CDR3 region is CASSPGGARTEAFF. The CDR3 nucleotides read TGTGCCAGCAGCCCAGGGGGGGCCCGCACTGAAGCTTTCTTT.

The genes are TRBV18 and TRBJ2-2; 10 bases line up with TRBD1. CDR1 is KGHSH and CDR2 is LQKENI in the germline V gene. The CDR3 length is 17 residues. The junction had 4 bases not matched to a gene; V was cut back by 0 bases and J by 3 bases. The CDR3 region has the DNA TGTGCCAGCTCACCACCGACAGGGGGCGCGGACACCGGGGAGCTGTTTTTT. The encoded protein is CASSPPTGGADTGELFF.

The chain links TRBV6-5 to TRBJ1-5; D is unclear. This CDR3 is 13 amino acids long. The germline CDR1 and CDR2 sequences are MNHEY and SVGAGI. The V gene lost 8 bases and the J gene lost 4 bases, with 12 bases spanning the gap. CDR3 protein: CASAWAENQPQHF. The CDR3 DNA reads TGTGCCAGCGCTTGGGCAGAGAATCAGCCCCAGCATTTT.

The chain employs TRBV9 and TRBJ2-3; tentatively, D is TRBD2 (6 bases). The CDR3 spans 14 residues. Trimming took off 3 bases at V and 4 bases at J, with 12 bases between the two ends. Germline CDR1 is SGDLS and CDR2 is YYNGEE. CDR3 bases: TGTGCCAGCAGCGGTTTTAGGAGGGCAGATACGCAGTATTTT. It is translated as CASSGFRRADTQYF.

The chain has TRBV5-4 and TRBJ2-2; either TRBD1 or TRBD2 may fit D (6 bases each). Germline V CDR1 and CDR2: SGHNT, YYREEE (reference sequence). The CDR3 covers 17 residues. With 4 bases removed from V and 1 base from J, the gap between germline ends came to 17 bases. DNA of the CDR3: TGTGCCAGCAGCGGATCTATAGGGGGGCGGAACACCGGGGAGCTGTTTTTT. Its protein is CASSGSIGGRNTGELFF. The full variable domain, completed using reference TRBV5-4 and TRBJ2-2, is ETGVTQSPTHLIKTRGQQVTLRCSSQSGHNTVSWYQQALGQGPQFIFQYYREEENGRGNFPPRFSGLQFPNYSSELNVNALELDDSALYLCASSGSIGGRNTGELFFGEGSRLTVL.

V and J are TRBV9 and TRBJ1-2, with D unresolved. Trimming cost V 0 bases and J 4 bases, with 13 bases left between them. The CDR3 runs to 15 residues. CDR1 and CDR2 (germline): SGDLS, YYNGEE. The chain's CDR3 is CASSVGDSWSYGYTF. The CDR3 nucleotides read TGTGCCAGCAGCGTAGGCGACTCCTGGAGCTATGGCTACACCTTC. The full variable domain, in which reference TRBV9 and TRBJ1-2 provide the parts outside the CDR3, is DSGVTQTPKHLITATGQRVTLRCSPRSGDLSVYWYQQSLDQGLQFLIQYYNGEERAKGNILERFSAQQFPDLHSELNLSSLELGDSALYFCASSVGDSWSYGYTFGSGTRLTVV.

The V and J genes are TRBV21-1 and TRBJ2-5; the table's TRBD2 call for D was not verified on the DNA. TRBV21-1 is a recognized pseudogene. The CDR3 runs 18 residues. The CDR3, as DNA: TGTGCCAGCAGCAAAAGGGGAGCGACTAGCGGGGGGGAAGAGACCCAGTACTTC. Translating gives CASSKRGATSGGEETQYF.

V usage is TRBV5-4 and J usage is TRBJ2-3; D call uncertain. The CDR3 sequence is 13 residues long. Trimming stripped 4 bases from V and 3 bases from J, with 9 bases between. CDR1 and CDR2 (germline): SGHNT, YYREEE (reference sequence). As DNA, the CDR3 is TGTGCCAGCAGCGAAACACTAACAGATACGCAGTATTTT. Translated, it gives CASSETLTDTQYF.

The V call is TRBV5-1, the J call TRBJ1-2; D gene uncertain. CDR1 is SGHRS, CDR2 YFSETQ, per germline. V lost 0 bases and J 4 bases, leaving 13 bases between the germline ends. The CDR3 sequence is 15 residues long. In DNA, the CDR3 is TGCGCCAGCAGCTTGGCGGAACCCGAGACCTATGGCTACACCTTC. It translates to CASSLAEPETYGYTF.

The rearrangement uses TRBV4-3 and TRBJ2-7; TRBD1 is a possible D gene (6 bases). Trimming removed 2 bases from V and 1 base from J, with 12 bases in between. Germline lookup yields CDR1 LGHNA and CDR2 YSLEER. The CDR3 is 15 amino acids. DNA of the CDR3: TGCGCCAGCAGCCAATTTATCGGACAGTCCTACGAGCAGTACTTC. It translates to CASSQFIGQSYEQYF.